Listed here is a single T cell receptor beta chain. Investigators reverse transcribed all isolated RNA, so they sequenced expressed TCRB transcripts. Assay: immunoSEQ multiplex PCR; the TCRdb copy retains only in-frame clones and omits some. The data show 350,000 to 450,000 clones, roughly 16% seen once. The entry originates in a study of beta chain features in type 1 diabetes. CDR3 length: 14 amino acids. V was pared by 5 bases and J by 3 bases, with 5 bases of the junction left unmatched. Germline V gene data show CDR1 as SEHNR and CDR2 as FQNEAQ (reference sequence). The TCR comes from a woman younger than 30 in good health. Source material: naive CD4+ T cells from blood. This rearrangement joins TRBV7-9 to TRBJ2-7, with 9 nucleotides matching TRBD1. The CDR3 region has the DNA TGTGCCAGCAGCGTCCGGGACAGGGTCTACGAGCAGTACTTC. Translation: CASSVRDRVYEQYF.